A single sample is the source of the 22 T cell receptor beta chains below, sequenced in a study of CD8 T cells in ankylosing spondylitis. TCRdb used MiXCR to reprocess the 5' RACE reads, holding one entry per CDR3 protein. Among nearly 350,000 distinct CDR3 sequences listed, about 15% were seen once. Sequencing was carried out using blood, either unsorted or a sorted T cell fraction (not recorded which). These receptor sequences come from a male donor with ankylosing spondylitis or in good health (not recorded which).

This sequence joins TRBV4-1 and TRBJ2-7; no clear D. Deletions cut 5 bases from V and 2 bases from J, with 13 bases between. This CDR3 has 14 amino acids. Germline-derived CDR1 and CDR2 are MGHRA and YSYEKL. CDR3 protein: CASSLSIGTYEQYF. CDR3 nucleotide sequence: TGCGCCAGCAGCTTATCTATAGGTACCTACGAGCAGTACTTC.

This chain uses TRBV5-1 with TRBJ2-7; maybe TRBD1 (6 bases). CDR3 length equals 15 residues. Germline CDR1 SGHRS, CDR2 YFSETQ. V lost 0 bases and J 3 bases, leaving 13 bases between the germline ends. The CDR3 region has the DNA TGCGCCAGCAGCTTGGAGGGGACACCGATCTACGAGCAGTACTTC. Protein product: CASSLEGTPIYEQYF.

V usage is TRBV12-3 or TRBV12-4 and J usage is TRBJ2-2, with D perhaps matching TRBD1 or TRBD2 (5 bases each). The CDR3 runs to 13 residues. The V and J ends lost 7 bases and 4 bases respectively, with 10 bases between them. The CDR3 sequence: CASNRDGTGELFF. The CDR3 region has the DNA TGTGCCAGCAACCGGGACGGCACCGGGGAGCTGTTTTTT.

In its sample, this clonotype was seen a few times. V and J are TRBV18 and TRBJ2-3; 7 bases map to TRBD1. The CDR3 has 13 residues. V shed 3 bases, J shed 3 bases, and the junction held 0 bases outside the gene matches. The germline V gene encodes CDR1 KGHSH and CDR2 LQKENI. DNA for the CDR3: TGTGCCAGCTCACCGGGACAGACAGATACGCAGTATTTT. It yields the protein CASSPGQTDTQYF.

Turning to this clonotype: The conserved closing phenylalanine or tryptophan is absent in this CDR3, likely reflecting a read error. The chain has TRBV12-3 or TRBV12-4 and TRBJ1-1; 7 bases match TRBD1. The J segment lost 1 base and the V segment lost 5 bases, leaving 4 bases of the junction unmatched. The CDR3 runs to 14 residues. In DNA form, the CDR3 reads TGTGCCAGCAGTGGACAGGTTACGAACACTGAAGCTTTCTCT. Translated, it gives CASSGQVTNTEAFS.

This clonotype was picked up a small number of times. CDR3 region: CASSSRPRRGALGIQYF. CDR3 sequence (DNA): TGCGCCAGCAGCTCGAGACCGCGACGGGGGGCCCTTGGCATTCAGTACTTC. The gene calls are TRBV5-1 and TRBJ2-4, with TRBD2 as a possible D gene (7 bases). The ends were cut back, 3 bases at V and 9 bases at J, with 25 bases in the middle. CDR3 length: 17 residues. Germline CDR1 and CDR2: SGHRS and YFSETQ.

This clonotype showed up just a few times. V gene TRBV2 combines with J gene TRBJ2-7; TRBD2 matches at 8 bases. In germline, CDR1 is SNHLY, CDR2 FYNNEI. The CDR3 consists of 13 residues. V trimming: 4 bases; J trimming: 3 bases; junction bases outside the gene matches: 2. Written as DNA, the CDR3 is TGTGCCAGCAGTGTGAGCGGGAGCTACGAGCAGTACTTC. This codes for CASSVSGSYEQYF.

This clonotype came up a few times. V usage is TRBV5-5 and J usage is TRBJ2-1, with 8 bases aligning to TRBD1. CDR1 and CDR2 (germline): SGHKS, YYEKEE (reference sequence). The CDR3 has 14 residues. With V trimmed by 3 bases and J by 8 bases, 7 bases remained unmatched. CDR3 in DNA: TGTGCCAGCAGCTCGGGACAGGTGACGGATGAGCAGTTCTTC. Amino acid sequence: CASSSGQVTDEQFF.

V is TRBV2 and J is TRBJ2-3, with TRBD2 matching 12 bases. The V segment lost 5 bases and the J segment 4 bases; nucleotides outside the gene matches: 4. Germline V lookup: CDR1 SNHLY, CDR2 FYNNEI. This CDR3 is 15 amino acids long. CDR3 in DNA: TGTGCCAGCAGTTTCCTAGCGGGAGGGTCAGATACGCAGTATTTT. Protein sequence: CASSFLAGGSDTQYF.

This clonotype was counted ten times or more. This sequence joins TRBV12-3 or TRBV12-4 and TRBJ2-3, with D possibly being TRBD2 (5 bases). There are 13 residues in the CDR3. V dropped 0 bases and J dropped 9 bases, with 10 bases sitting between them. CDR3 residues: CASSLALRETQYF. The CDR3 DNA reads TGTGCCAGCAGTTTAGCGCTCCGGGAAACGCAGTATTTT.

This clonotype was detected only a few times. In DNA form, the CDR3 reads TGTGCCAGCAGCCAAGTGGTCCGGGGCGATTCACCCCTCCACTTT. Translation gives CASSQVVRGDSPLHF. The chain has TRBV3-1 and TRBJ1-6; maybe TRBD1 (5 bases). V lost 1 base and J 8 bases, leaving 12 bases between the germline ends. The length of the CDR3 is 15 residues. Germline V CDR1 and CDR2: LGHDT, YNNKEL (reference sequence).

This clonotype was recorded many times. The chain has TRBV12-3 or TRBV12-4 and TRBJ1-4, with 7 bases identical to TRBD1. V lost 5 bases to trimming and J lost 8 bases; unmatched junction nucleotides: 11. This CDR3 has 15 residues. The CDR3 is CASSGHRGIVEKLFF. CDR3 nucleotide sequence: TGTGCCAGCAGTGGTCACAGGGGCATCGTCGAAAAACTGTTTTTT.

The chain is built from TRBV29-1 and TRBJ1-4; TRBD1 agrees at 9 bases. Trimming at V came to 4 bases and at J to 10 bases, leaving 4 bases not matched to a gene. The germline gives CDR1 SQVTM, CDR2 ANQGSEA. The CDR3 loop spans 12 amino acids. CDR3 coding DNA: TGCAGCGTTGGACAGGGGGACGGAAAACTGTTTTTT. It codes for CSVGQGDGKLFF.

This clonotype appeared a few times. Here the CDR3 reads CASKMAGADGTEAFF. CDR3 DNA sequence: TGTGCCAGCAAAATGGCAGGGGCGGATGGGACTGAAGCTTTCTTT. This chain joins TRBV7-9 and TRBJ1-1; tentatively, D is TRBD1 (6 bases). This CDR3 region has 15 residues. Trimming stripped 7 bases from V and 5 bases from J, with 20 bases between. The germline V gene encodes CDR1 SEHNR and CDR2 FQNEAQ (reference sequence).

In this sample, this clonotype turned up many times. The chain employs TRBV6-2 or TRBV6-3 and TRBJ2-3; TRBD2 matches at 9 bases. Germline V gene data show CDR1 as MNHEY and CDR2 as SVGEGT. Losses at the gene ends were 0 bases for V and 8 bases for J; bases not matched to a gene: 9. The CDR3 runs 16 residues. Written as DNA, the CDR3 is TGTGCCAGCAGTTACTCCCCGGGGCGGGAGGGTGTTACGCAGTATTTT. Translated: CASSYSPGREGVTQYF.

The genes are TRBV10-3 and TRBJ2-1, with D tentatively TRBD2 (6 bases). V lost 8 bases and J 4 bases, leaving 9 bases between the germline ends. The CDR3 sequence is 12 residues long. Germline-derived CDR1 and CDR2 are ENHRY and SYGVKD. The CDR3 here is CAIRDFYNEQFF. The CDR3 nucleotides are TGTGCCATCCGGGACTTTTACAATGAGCAGTTCTTC.

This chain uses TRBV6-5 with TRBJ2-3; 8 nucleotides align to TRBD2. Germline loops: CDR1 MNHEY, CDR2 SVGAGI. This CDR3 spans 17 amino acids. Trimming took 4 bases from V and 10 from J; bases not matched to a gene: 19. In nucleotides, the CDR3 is TGTGCCAGCAGTTCCCCCCCCGGGACTAGTCGTGGGTTTCCGCAGTATTTT. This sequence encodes CASSSPPGTSRGFPQYF.

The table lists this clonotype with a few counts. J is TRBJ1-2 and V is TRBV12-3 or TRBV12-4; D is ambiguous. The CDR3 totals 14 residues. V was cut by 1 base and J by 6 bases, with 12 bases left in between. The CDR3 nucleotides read TGTGCCAGCAGTTTAGGTGGGGTCCTGAATGGCTACACCTTC. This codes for CASSLGGVLNGYTF.

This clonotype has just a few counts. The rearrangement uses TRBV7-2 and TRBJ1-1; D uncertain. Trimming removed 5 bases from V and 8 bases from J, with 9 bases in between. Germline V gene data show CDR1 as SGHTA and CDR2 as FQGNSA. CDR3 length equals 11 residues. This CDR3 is CASSPSREAFF. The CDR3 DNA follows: TGTGCCAGCAGCCCTTCTAGAGAAGCTTTCTTT.

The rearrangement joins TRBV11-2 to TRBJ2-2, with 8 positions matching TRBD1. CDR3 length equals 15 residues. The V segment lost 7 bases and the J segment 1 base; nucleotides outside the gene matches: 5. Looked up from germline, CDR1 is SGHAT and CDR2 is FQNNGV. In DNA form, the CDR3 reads TGTGCCAGCACCCCAGGGGGCCGGAACACCGGGGAGCTGTTTTTT. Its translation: CASTPGGRNTGELFF.

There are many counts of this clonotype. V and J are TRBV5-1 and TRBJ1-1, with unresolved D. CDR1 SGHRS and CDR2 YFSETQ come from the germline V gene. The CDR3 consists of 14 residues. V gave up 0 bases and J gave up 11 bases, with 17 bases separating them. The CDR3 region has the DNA TGCGCCAGCAGCTTGGAGAACAGTGACTCGTGGGCTTTCTTT. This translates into CASSLENSDSWAFF.

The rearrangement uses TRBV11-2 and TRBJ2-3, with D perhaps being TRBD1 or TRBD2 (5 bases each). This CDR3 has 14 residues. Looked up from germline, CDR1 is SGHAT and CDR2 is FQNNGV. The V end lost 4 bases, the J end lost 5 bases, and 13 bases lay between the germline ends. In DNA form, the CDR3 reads TGTGCCAGCAGCTCCAGGGACGGCAGAGATACGCAGTATTTT. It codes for CASSSRDGRDTQYF.